The next 15 T cell receptor beta chains were all read from a single sample in a study of radiotherapy plus CTLA-4 blockade in lung cancer. The data were produced by immunoSEQ multiplex PCR, yet TCRdb's version contains in-frame clones alone and is incomplete. The sample shows about 88,000 clones, around 72% of them seen only once. This specimen consisted of peripheral blood, obtained from a patient treated with radiotherapy plus ipilimumab. The receptors stem from a human donor with non-small cell lung cancer that progressed on radiotherapy plus ipilimumab.

The gene calls are TRBV4-2 and TRBJ2-2; D is tentatively TRBD1 or TRBD2 (5 bases each). Germline CDR1 is LGHNA and CDR2 is YNFKEQ. CDR3 length: 16 residues. Trimming removed 0 bases at V and 8 bases at J, with 16 bases between. The CDR3: CASSQDPGTPGGELFF. CDR3 in DNA: TGTGCCAGCAGCCAAGATCCCGGGACCCCAGGGGGGGAGCTGTTTTTT.

This rearrangement joins TRBV7-2 to TRBJ2-5; the D is unclear. The germline V and J ends were trimmed by 1 base and 0 bases, with 12 bases remaining between them. The CDR3 is 16 amino acids. The germline V gene encodes CDR1 SGHTA and CDR2 FQGNSA. CDR3: CASSLGPGPHQETQYF. Written as DNA, the CDR3 is TGTGCCAGCAGCTTAGGCCCCGGGCCCCACCAAGAGACCCAGTACTTC.

This rearrangement joins TRBV7-2 to TRBJ1-1; 9 bases are shared with TRBD1. The CDR3 extends over 15 amino acids. Germline trimming cut 4 bases from V and 3 bases from J; bases unmatched to any gene: 6. The V gene's germline CDR1 is SGHTA and CDR2 FQGNSA. CDR3 sequence (DNA): TGTGCCAGCAGCTCCCCAGACAGGGGGGACACTGAAGCTTTCTTT. Its protein is CASSSPDRGDTEAFF.

V is TRBV27 and J is TRBJ1-1; TRBD1 matches 7 bases. The trim removed 4 bases at V and 11 bases at J, leaving 7 bases unmatched. Germline assignment: CDR1 MNHEY and CDR2 SMNVEV (reference sequence). The CDR3 consists of 12 residues. For the CDR3, the DNA is TGTGCCAGCAGTTCCGCGACAGGGCGGGCTTTCTTT. Translated, it gives CASSSATGRAFF.

This clone was seen a single time. V gene TRBV30 combines with J gene TRBJ1-1; D not resolved. V was clipped by 3 bases and J by 5 bases, with 19 bases between them. The CDR3 covers 15 residues. Germline-derived CDR1 and CDR2 are GTSNPN and SVGIG (reference sequence). Here the CDR3 reads CAWRGKRRFGTEAFF. The CDR3 DNA reads TGTGCCTGGAGGGGTAAGCGGCGCTTCGGGACTGAAGCTTTCTTT.

This chain links TRBV28 with TRBJ2-1; D unresolved. The CDR3 spans 14 residues. Germline V gene sequence: CDR1 MDHEN, CDR2 SYDVKM. V dropped 5 bases and J dropped 0 bases, with 8 bases sitting between them. DNA for the CDR3: TGTGCCAGCAGTCCCCTGAACTCCTACAATGAGCAGTTCTTC. Its protein is CASSPLNSYNEQFF. Full variable domain (missing parts from reference TRBV28 and TRBJ2-1): DVKVTQSSRYLVKRTGEKVFLECVQDMDHENMFWYRQDPGLGLRLIYFSYDVKMKEKGDIPEGYSVSREKKERFSLILESASTNQTSMYLCASSPLNSYNEQFFGPGTRLTVL.

The rearrangement uses TRBV6-5 and TRBJ1-6; the match to TRBD1 covers 8 bases. Germline assignment: CDR1 MNHEY and CDR2 SVGAGI. CDR3 length equals 16 residues. Trimming at V came to 0 bases and at J to 6 bases, leaving 4 bases not matched to a gene. The CDR3 DNA is TGTGCCAGCAGTTACTCGGGCAGGGGGCTTAATTCACCCCTCCACTTT. Translated, it gives CASSYSGRGLNSPLHF.

V usage is TRBV7-9 and J usage is TRBJ2-7; D remains ambiguous. This CDR3 is 13 amino acids long. Germline CDR1 is SEHNR and CDR2 is FQNEAQ (reference sequence). V was trimmed by 5 bases and J by 6 bases, leaving 14 bases between them. The CDR3 loop reads CASSPPMASEQYF. The CDR3 bases are TGTGCCAGCAGCCCCCCCATGGCGTCCGAGCAGTACTTC.

This clone was observed a handful of times. V gene TRBV21-1 combines with J gene TRBJ1-2; TRBD1 is the table's D call and was not checked against the DNA. TRBV21-1 counts as a pseudogene. The CDR3 loop spans 20 amino acids. The CDR3 nucleotides are TGTGCCAGCAGCAAAGAAGGAACAGGGGGCGCTGCCCTCACAAGCTATGGCTACACCTTC. The encoded protein is CASSKEGTGGAALTSYGYTF.

The chain carries TRBV6-1 and TRBJ1-5; D remains ambiguous. CDR3 length: 13 residues. V was trimmed by 6 bases and J by 5 bases, leaving 11 bases between them. Germline V lookup: CDR1 MNHNS, CDR2 SASEGT. DNA of the CDR3: TGTGCCAGCAGCCTCGGCCCCGATCAGCCCCAGCATTTT. It yields the protein CASSLGPDQPQHF.

The rearrangement uses TRBV28 and TRBJ1-5, with 8 nucleotides matching TRBD1. Germline V gene sequence: CDR1 MDHEN, CDR2 SYDVKM. The CDR3 is 13 residues long. The V and J ends lost 7 bases and 3 bases, in that order; junction bases with no gene match: 2. CDR3 sequence: CASMDRDNQPQHF. CDR3 coding DNA: TGTGCCAGCATGGACAGGGACAATCAGCCCCAGCATTTT.

The table lists this clone with a few counts. CDR3 loop: CASSQDLGRGAGGGPYNEQFF. As DNA, the CDR3 is TGCGCCAGCAGCCAAGATCTTGGCAGGGGCGCGGGGGGGGGCCCCTACAATGAGCAGTTCTTC. The chain couples TRBV4-3 to TRBJ2-1, with 9 bases fitting TRBD2. The junction had 17 bases not matched to a gene; V was cut back by 0 bases and J by 2 bases. This CDR3 has 21 amino acids. Germline V lookup: CDR1 LGHNA, CDR2 YSLEER.

The chain couples TRBV20-1 to TRBJ2-7; D is possibly TRBD2 (5 bases). The ends were cut back, 5 bases at V and 7 bases at J, with 9 bases in the middle. The CDR3 length is 10 residues. Germline V gene lookup returns CDR1 DFQATT and CDR2 SNEGSKA (reference sequence). This chain's CDR3 is CSAGEREQYF. DNA of the CDR3: TGCAGTGCTGGGGAGCGGGAGCAGTACTTC.

V gene TRBV11-3 combines with J gene TRBJ2-1; 12 bases align to TRBD2. V shed 5 bases, J shed 6 bases, and the junction held 5 bases outside the gene matches. This CDR3 has 15 amino acids. Per germline, CDR1 SGHNT and CDR2 YENEEA. This CDR3 reads CASSPGTSGSNEQFF. As DNA, the CDR3 is TGTGCCAGCAGCCCCGGGACTAGCGGGTCCAATGAGCAGTTCTTC.

The chain uses TRBV6-5 and TRBJ2-5; 9 bases are a match to TRBD1. J gave up 2 bases and V 4 bases, and 8 bases lay outside the gene matches. This CDR3 is built from 16 residues. Germline V gives CDR1 MNHEY, CDR2 SVGAGI. The CDR3 reads CASSLSGQGGQETQYF. CDR3 in DNA: TGTGCCAGCAGTTTATCGGGACAGGGCGGTCAAGAGACCCAGTACTTC.